These 31 T cell receptor beta chains came from one sample sequenced in a study of cytomegalovirus exposure and HLA in healthy donors (dated by TCRdb to the late 2010s). Receptors were amplified or captured by the immunoSEQ multiplex PCR assay. The multiplex PCR relied on a mix of 60 forward primers for TCR Vbeta segments and 13 reverse primers for TCR Jbeta segments. TCRdb holds this immuneACCESS table with in-frame rearrangements only. Some clones are missing; in checked studies, unresolved V genes explain under half, and the rest has no known cause. This sample is represented by 95,000 to 100,000 clones; about four fifths of them were singletons. The ten most abundant clones make up approximately 2% of the sample. Sequenced material: PBMCs. Receptors were obtained from a woman between 40 and 50 years old in good health and CMV-seronegative.

This clone has just one count. The junction departs from the called germline gene at one end, perhaps through a read error. The chain combines TRBV7-9 with TRBJ1-3; D remains ambiguous. This CDR3 is built from 14 residues. Germline CDR1 SEHNR, CDR2 FQNEAQ (reference sequence). The CDR3 sequence: CSSSLPISGNTIYF. In DNA, the CDR3 is TGTTCCAGCAGCTTACCCATCTCTGGAAACACCATATATTTT.

This clone has just a few counts. This rearrangement joins TRBV18 to TRBJ1-1, with TRBD1 identical over 8 bases. J was trimmed by 2 bases and V by 2 bases; bases with no gene match: 7. This CDR3 contains 16 residues. CDR1 is KGHSH, CDR2 LQKENI, per germline. CDR3 protein: CASSPDWTGTNTEAFF. The CDR3 region has the DNA TGTGCCAGCTCACCAGATTGGACAGGGACCAACACTGAAGCTTTCTTT. Full variable domain (rest looked up from reference TRBV18 and TRBJ1-1): NAGVMQNPRHLVRRRGQEARLRCSPMKGHSHVYWYRQLPEEGLKFMVYLQKENIIDESGMPKERFSAEFPKEGPSILRIQQVVRGDSAAYFCASSPDWTGTNTEAFFGQGTRLTVV.

This clone has a single count. The junction departs from germline at one end; a sequencing error may be responsible. V is TRBV5-1 and J is TRBJ2-2; 7 bases align to TRBD1. This CDR3 contains 16 residues. The germline CDR1 and CDR2 sequences are SGHRS and YFSETQ. CDR3 loop: CASSLALGGASGELFF. The CDR3 DNA sequence: TGCGCCAGTAGCTTGGCTTTAGGGGGCGCGTCCGGGGAGCTGTTTTTT.

The rearrangement joins TRBV30 to TRBJ1-5; 8 nucleotides line up with TRBD1. The junction had 5 bases not matched to a gene; V was cut back by 1 base and J by 6 bases. CDR3 length: 14 residues. CDR1 is GTSNPN, CDR2 SVGIG, per germline (reference sequence). CDR3 coding DNA: TGTGCCTGGAGTGGTGGGGACAGGTCTCAGCCCCAGCATTTT. It codes for CAWSGGDRSQPQHF.

This clone was counted only a few times. The J gene is TRBJ1-2, the V gene TRBV27, with D tentatively TRBD1 (5 bases). With 5 bases removed from V and 3 bases from J, the gap between germline ends came to 16 bases. The CDR3 runs to 15 residues. Per germline, CDR1 MNHEY and CDR2 SMNVEV (reference sequence). DNA for the CDR3: TGTGCCAGCAGTCCTTTAATGACAGACTACTATGGCTACACCTTC. This gives the protein CASSPLMTDYYGYTF.

This clone was observed once. J is TRBJ1-6 and V is TRBV10-3, with TRBD1 matching over 7 bases. The CDR3 runs to 17 residues. CDR1 ENHRY and CDR2 SYGVKD come from the germline V gene. With 5 bases clipped from V and 8 bases from J, the junction kept 15 bases outside the gene matches. CDR3 region: CAISTTGTRSSDSPLHF. CDR3 sequence (DNA): TGTGCCATCAGTACGACAGGGACCAGGAGTAGTGATTCACCCCTCCACTTT.

This clone was counted between two and nine times. The chain carries TRBV25-1 and TRBJ2-7; 7 positions match TRBD2. The CDR3 has 12 residues. CDR1 is MGHDK, CDR2 SYGVNS, per germline. The J segment lost 6 bases and the V segment lost 8 bases, leaving 7 bases of the junction unmatched. The CDR3 spells CASYGGFGEQYF. CDR3 coding DNA: TGTGCCAGCTACGGGGGGTTTGGCGAGCAGTACTTC.

This sequence joins TRBV27 and TRBJ1-5; the D is unclear. CDR3 length: 13 residues. The germline V gene encodes CDR1 MNHEY and CDR2 SMNVEV (reference sequence). Trimming removed 5 bases from V and 6 bases from J, with 11 bases in between. The CDR3 region is CASSVREGQPQHF. The CDR3 DNA is TGTGCCAGCAGTGTTAGGGAGGGTCAGCCCCAGCATTTT.

The rearrangement joins TRBV10-3 to TRBJ2-2, with 15 bases fitting TRBD2. Trimming cost V 8 bases and J 1 base; bases outside gene matches: 5. CDR3 size: 17 residues. CDR1 ENHRY and CDR2 SYGVKD come from the germline V gene. The CDR3 spells CAIGRTSGRENTGELFF. The CDR3 region has the DNA TGTGCCATCGGGCGGACTAGCGGGAGGGAGAACACCGGGGAGCTGTTTTTT.

The genes are TRBV6-1 and TRBJ2-1, with 10 bases that match TRBD1. Unmatched junction bases numbered 3, after V lost 6 bases and J lost 1 base. This CDR3 is 15 amino acids long. Germline CDR1 is MNHNS and CDR2 is SASEGT. CDR3 residues: CASRPGQGSYNEQFF. For the CDR3, the DNA is TGTGCCAGCAGACCGGGACAGGGGTCCTACAATGAGCAGTTCTTC.

This clone came up once. One end of the junction does not line up with germline, which may come from a read error. The V call is TRBV7-9, the J call TRBJ2-7; the D gene is possibly TRBD2 (5 bases). The CDR3 contains 13 residues. Germline CDR1 and CDR2: SEHNR and FQNEAQ (reference sequence). CDR3 amino acids: CSSSLEAGYEQYF. CDR3 in DNA: TGTTCCAGCAGCTTAGAGGCGGGTTACGAGCAGTACTTC. Together with reference TRBV7-9 and TRBJ2-7, the CDR3 gives the full variable domain: DTGVSQNPRHKITKRGQNVTFRCDPISEHNRLYWYRQTLGQGPEFLTYFQNEAQLEKSRLLSDRFSAERPKGSFSTLEIQRTEQGDSAMYLCSSSLEAGYEQYFGPGTRLTVT.

The gene calls are TRBV9 and TRBJ2-1; 7 nucleotides line up with TRBD2. Germline assignment: CDR1 SGDLS and CDR2 YYNGEE. The V and J ends lost 8 bases and 4 bases, in that order; junction bases with no gene match: 9. The CDR3 loop spans 14 amino acids. The CDR3 DNA sequence: TGTGCCAGTAGGCCTGGACTAGGGTACAATGAGCAGTTCTTC. Its protein is CASRPGLGYNEQFF. Using reference TRBV9 and TRBJ2-1 for the parts outside the CDR3, the full variable domain is DSGVTQTPKHLITATGQRVTLRCSPRSGDLSVYWYQQSLDQGLQFLIQYYNGEERAKGNILERFSAQQFPDLHSELNLSSLELGDSALYFCASRPGLGYNEQFFGPGTRLTVL.

This clone rates as medium-sized (0.01 to 0.1%). This sequence joins TRBV25-1 and TRBJ2-7, with D maybe TRBD1 (5 bases). The V end was cut by 4 bases, the J end by 0 bases, with 7 bases between. There are 13 residues in the CDR3. Germline V gene sequence: CDR1 MGHDK, CDR2 SYGVNS. The CDR3 spells CASSGQHSYEQYF. CDR3 in DNA: TGTGCCAGCAGTGGACAGCACTCCTACGAGCAGTACTTC.

The chain combines TRBV6-5 with TRBJ2-2; a possible D gene is TRBD1 (6 bases). Per germline, CDR1 MNHEY and CDR2 SVGAGI. The V end was cut by 8 bases, the J end by 5 bases, with 12 bases between. This CDR3 spans 13 amino acids. CDR3 loop: CASVAGVTGELFF. The CDR3 nucleotides are TGTGCCAGCGTGGCAGGGGTTACCGGGGAGCTGTTTTTT.

The chain uses TRBV6-1 and TRBJ2-7; 7 nucleotides line up with TRBD2. Germline loops: CDR1 MNHNS, CDR2 SASEGT. The length of the CDR3 is 13 residues. Losses at the gene ends were 6 bases for V and 2 bases for J; bases not matched to a gene: 4. CDR3 residues: CASSRDYPYEQYF. CDR3 sequence (DNA): TGTGCCAGCAGCCGGGACTACCCCTACGAGCAGTACTTC.

The chain is built from TRBV7-2 and TRBJ2-3; the match to TRBD2 covers 7 bases. Germline V lookup: CDR1 SGHTA, CDR2 FQGNSA. CDR3 length: 16 residues. The ends lost 2 bases at V and 7 bases at J; junction bases unmatched: 12. CDR3 in DNA: TGTGCCAGCAGCTTATCTTCCAGCGGGGTCGGAAATACGCAGTATTTT. It specifies CASSLSSSGVGNTQYF. Combining the CDR3 with reference TRBV7-2 and TRBJ2-3 gives the whole variable domain GAGVSQSPSNKVTEKGKDVELRCDPISGHTALYWYRQSLGQGLEFLIYFQGNSAPDKSGLPSDRFSAERTGGSVSTLTIQRTQQEDSAVYLCASSLSSSGVGNTQYFGPGTRLTVL.

The chain carries TRBV4-2 and TRBJ1-3; D might be TRBD1 (5 bases). CDR3 length equals 15 residues. The V gene lost 2 bases and the J gene lost 0 bases, with 8 bases spanning the gap. Germline values: CDR1 LGHNA, CDR2 YNFKEQ. Here the CDR3 reads CASSQPDSSGNTIYF. DNA for the CDR3: TGTGCCAGCAGCCAACCAGACAGCTCTGGAAACACCATATATTTT.

The rearrangement uses TRBV18 and TRBJ2-2; D call uncertain. V dropped 6 bases and J dropped 7 bases, with 18 bases sitting between them. Per germline, CDR1 KGHSH and CDR2 LQKENI. CDR3 size: 15 residues. CDR3 DNA sequence: TGTGCCAGCTCCGTTAACCACCCTAGGAACGGGGAGCTGTTTTTT. It translates to CASSVNHPRNGELFF.

This clone was picked up a small number of times. The chain couples TRBV4-2 to TRBJ1-2, with TRBD1 matching 7 bases. Unmatched junction bases numbered 4, after V lost 0 bases and J lost 6 bases. Germline V CDR1 and CDR2: LGHNA, YNFKEQ. CDR3 length: 14 amino acids. The CDR3: CASSQDQGGHGYTF. In nucleotides, the CDR3 is TGTGCCAGCAGCCAAGATCAAGGGGGCCATGGCTACACCTTC.

The chain joins TRBV7-8 to TRBJ1-1; perhaps TRBD1 as D (6 bases). Germline values: CDR1 SGHVS, CDR2 FQNEAQ. Trimming took 3 bases from V and 4 from J, leaving 9 bases between them. The CDR3 is 13 residues long. The CDR3, as DNA: TGTGCCAGCAGCTTGGGAGGGGGCACTGAAGCTTTCTTT. Translation: CASSLGGGTEAFF.

The J gene is TRBJ1-1, the V gene TRBV19, with TRBD1 identical over 7 bases. V lost 11 bases to trimming and J lost 3 bases; unmatched junction nucleotides: 9. CDR1 and CDR2 (germline): LNHDA, SQIVND (reference sequence). The CDR3 extends over 13 amino acids. CDR3 residues: CASSDRTYTEAFF. In DNA form, the CDR3 reads TGTGCCTCATCGGACAGGACGTACACTGAAGCTTTCTTT.

This sequence joins TRBV28 and TRBJ1-3; 11 positions match TRBD1. Germline CDR1 and CDR2: MDHEN and SYDVKM. CDR3 length: 15 residues. J was trimmed by 8 bases and V by 3 bases; bases with no gene match: 6. The CDR3 region has the DNA TGTGCCAGCAGTTTGCCGGGACAGGGGGTTTACACCATATATTTT. This sequence encodes CASSLPGQGVYTIYF.

The chain links TRBV11-2 to TRBJ2-3, with 15 bases identical to TRBD2. Per germline, CDR1 SGHAT and CDR2 FQNNGV. V lost 7 bases to trimming and J lost 0 bases; unmatched junction nucleotides: 8. This CDR3 spans 18 amino acids. As DNA, the CDR3 is TGTGCCAGCAACACCGGGACTAGCGGGGGGACTAGCACAGATACGCAGTATTTT. It is translated as CASNTGTSGGTSTDTQYF.

This chain connects TRBV6-5 to TRBJ2-1; possible D gene TRBD2, 5 bases. CDR3 length: 14 residues. V was cut by 0 bases and J by 5 bases, with 8 bases left in between. Per germline, CDR1 MNHEY and CDR2 SVGAGI. As DNA, the CDR3 is TGTGCCAGCAGTTACTCCCAGCGGAACAATGAGCAGTTCTTC. The encoded protein is CASSYSQRNNEQFF.

This chain joins TRBV6-6 and TRBJ2-7; tentative D call: TRBD1 (6 bases). Germline assignment: CDR1 MNHNY and CDR2 SVGAGI (reference sequence). The CDR3 sequence is 15 residues long. Trimming shortened V by 2 bases and J by 5 bases, and 16 bases separated the two germline ends. The CDR3 sequence: CASSYPDRISDEQYF. The CDR3 DNA follows: TGTGCCAGCAGTTACCCCGACAGGATTAGCGACGAGCAGTACTTC.

This rearrangement joins TRBV4-2 to TRBJ2-1; D may be TRBD1 (5 bases). V dropped 0 bases and J dropped 4 bases, with 13 bases sitting between them. Germline V gives CDR1 LGHNA, CDR2 YNFKEQ. The CDR3 is 16 residues long. The CDR3 DNA follows: TGTGCCAGCAGCCAAGATGCCGACCGACAGTACAATGAGCAGTTCTTC. Protein: CASSQDADRQYNEQFF.

This clone was observed a few times. V usage is TRBV14 and J usage is TRBJ2-7; D is perhaps TRBD2 (7 bases). The CDR3 sequence is 14 residues long. V was cut by 0 bases and J by 6 bases, with 12 bases left in between. Germline V lookup: CDR1 SGHDN, CDR2 FVKESK. CDR3 DNA: TGTGCCAGCAGCCAAGATGCGGGGGCAGGCGAGCAGTACTTC. Its translation is CASSQDAGAGEQYF.

J is TRBJ2-7 and V is TRBV14; D is unclear. Germline V gene sequence: CDR1 SGHDN, CDR2 FVKESK. Trimming cost V 0 bases and J 7 bases, with 13 bases left between them. This CDR3 region has 14 residues. The CDR3 DNA is TGTGCCAGCAGCCAAGATTGGCTCTGGTGGGAGCAGTACTTC. Its protein is CASSQDWLWWEQYF.

The chain couples TRBV4-1 to TRBJ2-2, with 7 bases identical to TRBD1. After removal of 0 bases from V and 5 bases from J, the junction contained 3 bases not matched to a gene. In germline, CDR1 is MGHRA, CDR2 YSYEKL. This CDR3 is built from 15 residues. CDR3 nucleotides: TGCGCCAGCAGCCAAGAGGCGACAGGGACCGGGGAGCTGTTTTTT. Translation gives CASSQEATGTGELFF.

The genes are TRBV18 and TRBJ2-4; maybe TRBD1 (6 bases). V shed 1 base and J shed 3 bases, with 10 bases lying between them. Germline assignment: CDR1 KGHSH and CDR2 LQKENI. The CDR3 length is 15 residues. Written as DNA, the CDR3 is TGTGCCAGCTCACCACGGGACATGGACAAAAACATTCAGTACTTC. It translates to CASSPRDMDKNIQYF.

Details on this clone: Germline and junction disagree at one end, which may indicate a read error. The same CDR3 also results from other DNA sequences found in this sample. V is TRBV9 and J is TRBJ2-7, with no clear D. Per the germline V gene, CDR1 is SGDLS and CDR2 is YYNGEE. CDR3 length: 16 residues. The CDR3 DNA reads TGTGCCAGCAGCGTGATGGAGAAAGCAATAAGTTACGAGCAGTACTTT. It codes for CASSVMEKAISYEQYF.